Listed below are T cell receptor beta chains from one sample, sequenced in a study of CD8+ T cells in alopecia areata. Sequencing was performed with immunoSEQ multiplex PCR; in TCRdb, only in-frame clones are kept and a portion is missing. The top ten clones hold under 15% of a sample with about 180,000 clones, around 50% of them seen once. The material sequenced was CD4+ T cells sorted from blood, taken at week 0. These TCRs come from a human donor with alopecia areata. CDR3s include the opening cysteine and the closing phenylalanine or tryptophan. D genes are given only for firm matches. Some rows have no size entry. The others give once, few or many, or a class for an expanded clone.

j_call | v_call | clone_size | d_call | cdr3_aa | cdr3_nt
TRBJ1-1 | TRBV18 | NA | NA | CASSQEILIGDTEAFF | TGTGCCAGCTCACAGGAAATATTGATCGGGGACACTGAAGCTTTCTTT
TRBJ2-7 | TRBV7-7 | once | NA | CASSSGRGYEQYF | TGTGCCAGCAGCTCCGGACGGGGCTACGAGCAGTACTTC
TRBJ2-2 | TRBV27 | NA | NA | CASSKDGSNTGELFF | TGTGCCAGCAGTAAGGACGGATCGAACACCGGGGAGCTGTTTTTT
TRBJ2-2 | TRBV30 | once | TRBD1 | CAWKSRQGPGELFF | TGTGCCTGGAAATCGCGACAGGGACCCGGGGAGCTGTTTTTT
TRBJ2-4 | TRBV29-1 | NA | NA | CSVAGRAKNIQYF | TGCAGCGTTGCGGGGCGAGCCAAAAACATTCAGTACTTC
TRBJ2-2 | TRBV9 | NA | NA | CASRERDSSNTGELFF | TGTGCCAGCAGAGAAAGGGACTCCTCGAACACCGGGGAGCTGTTTTTT
TRBJ2-5 | TRBV5-6 | NA | TRBD1 | CASSLWDRRLGETQYF | TGTGCCAGCAGCCTATGGGACAGGCGCCTTGGTGAGACCCAGTACTTC
TRBJ1-1 | TRBV11-1 | few | TRBD1 | CASSRDRVAFF | TGTGCCAGCAGCCGGGACAGGGTGGCTTTCTTT
TRBJ2-7 | TRBV11-2 | NA | NA | CASSEYYEQYF | TGTGCCAGCAGCGAGTACTACGAGCAGTACTTC
TRBJ2-6 | TRBV5-1 | once | NA | CASSLAPGGANVLTF | TGCGCCAGCAGCTTGGCCCCGGGTGGGGCCAACGTCCTGACTTTC
TRBJ1-5 | TRBV6-5 | NA | NA | CASSYSNQGDQPQHF | TGTGCCAGCAGTTACTCGAACCAAGGGGATCAGCCCCAGCATTTT
TRBJ2-1 | TRBV5-1 | NA | TRBD2 | CASSLSGGSYNEQFF | TGCGCCAGCAGCTTAAGCGGGGGCTCCTACAATGAGCAGTTCTTC
TRBJ1-4 | TRBV29-1 | NA | NA | CSVDPGMNEKLFF | TGCAGCGTTGACCCGGGGATGAATGAAAAACTGTTTTTT
TRBJ2-2 | TRBV4-2 | once | NA | CASSRRGGGLDTGELFF | TGTGCCAGCAGCCGCCGAGGCGGAGGGTTGGACACCGGGGAGCTGTTTTTT
TRBJ2-7 | TRBV11-2 | NA | NA | CASSLVGTTTYEQYF | TGTGCCAGCAGCTTAGTAGGGACGACCACCTACGAGCAGTACTTC
TRBJ2-1 | TRBV9 | NA | TRBD2 | CASSASTSGGSNEQFF | TGTGCCAGCAGCGCCTCGACTAGCGGGGGAAGCAATGAGCAGTTCTTC
TRBJ2-2 | TRBV7-6 | NA | NA | CASSSNVRNTGELFF | TGTGCCAGCAGCTCGAATGTGAGGAACACCGGGGAGCTGTTTTTT
TRBJ2-1 | TRBV11-2 | NA | NA | CASSLEPANEQFF | TGTGCCAGCAGCTTAGAGCCTGCCAATGAGCAGTTCTTC
TRBJ2-1 | TRBV7-9 | NA | TRBD2 | CASSIRSGAVYNEQFF | TGTGCCAGCAGCATACGTAGCGGGGCCGTCTACAATGAGCAGTTCTTC
TRBJ1-6 | TRBV7-2 | NA | NA | CASSWVLTLNSPLHF | TGTGCCAGCAGCTGGGTACTGACATTAAATTCACCCCTCCACTTT
TRBJ2-4 | TRBV7-2 | once | NA | CASSTGPAEAKNIQYF | TGTGCCAGCAGCACCGGACCAGCCGAGGCCAAAAACATTCAGTACTTC
TRBJ2-4 | TRBV6-5 | NA | NA | CASSYSRGPNIQYF | TGTGCCAGCAGTTACTCGCGGGGGCCAAACATTCAGTACTTC
TRBJ1-1 | TRBV6-6 | NA | NA | CASSYFQGTEAFF | TGTGCCAGCAGTTATTTCCAGGGAACTGAAGCTTTCTTT
TRBJ2-6 | TRBV30 | NA | TRBD1 | CAWGRQGANSGANVLTF | TGTGCCTGGGGCCGACAGGGGGCTAACTCTGGGGCCAACGTCCTGACTTTC
TRBJ2-5 | TRBV29-1 | NA | TRBD1 | CSARQGLGETQYF | TGCAGCGCAAGACAGGGTCTTGGGGAGACCCAGTACTTC
TRBJ2-7 | TRBV5-1 | few | NA | CASSLDTAYEQYF | TGCGCCAGCAGCTTGGACACAGCCTACGAGCAGTACTTC
TRBJ1-1 | TRBV5-6 | NA | NA | CASSLGMGVGVRNTEAFF | TGTGCCAGCAGCTTGGGCATGGGGGTGGGAGTGAGGAACACTGAAGCTTTCTTT
TRBJ2-6 | TRBV2 | NA | NA | CASRGYGANVLTF | TGTGCCAGCAGAGGGTACGGGGCCAACGTCCTGACTTTC
TRBJ2-5 | TRBV11-2 | NA | NA | CASSLDLLSETQYF | TGTGCCAGCAGCTTAGATCTCCTTTCGGAGACCCAGTACTTC
TRBJ2-3 | TRBV29-1 | NA | TRBD2 | CSVEGLAGGTDTQYF | TGCAGCGTTGAGGGACTAGCGGGGGGCACAGATACGCAGTATTTT
TRBJ2-7 | TRBV7-9 | NA | NA | CASSLGSGDEQYF | TGTGCCAGCAGCTTAGGGTCGGGAGACGAGCAGTACTTC
TRBJ2-2 | TRBV29-1 | NA | NA | CSVGAGVGLDGELFF | TGCAGCGTCGGTGCGGGCGTGGGGTTAGACGGGGAGCTGTTTTTT
TRBJ2-7 | TRBV2 | few | TRBD1 | CANDRVDSYEQYF | TGTGCCAACGACAGGGTTGACTCCTACGAGCAGTACTTC
TRBJ2-1 | TRBV20-1 | many | NA | CSARGSNEQFF | TGCAGTGCTAGAGGCAGCAATGAGCAGTTCTTC
TRBJ2-2 | TRBV30 | NA | TRBD2 | CAWTGLAVTGELFF | TGTGCCTGGACGGGACTAGCGGTCACCGGGGAGCTGTTTTTT
TRBJ1-2 | TRBV29-1 | few | NA | CSGSENYGYTF | TGCAGCGGCAGCGAAAACTATGGCTACACCTTC
TRBJ2-5 | TRBV20-1 | NA | NA | CSANREETQYF | TGCAGTGCTAACAGGGAAGAGACCCAGTACTTC
TRBJ2-5 | TRBV6-5 | NA | NA | CASSYVGETQYF | TGTGCCAGCAGTTACGTTGGGGAGACCCAGTACTTC
TRBJ2-7 | TRBV2 | few | NA | CASEAGTLRYF | TGTGCCAGTGAGGCAGGGACTCTACGGTACTTC